This TCR beta chain was sequenced during a study of T cells in Graves' hyperthyroidism and ophthalmopathy (dated by TCRdb to between 2017 and 2020). Describing the broader study: Peripheral blood samples were taken at initial diagnosis, before any treatment was given. To identify distinguishing TCR V-J signatures, a discovery cohort of roughly 100 patients was used, comprising 43 with Graves' ophthalmopathy and around 57 with stable Graves' hyperthyroidism. An independent validation cohort of 18 to 20 hyperthyroidism patients and about 16 patients who later progressed to ophthalmopathy tested prospective prediction of ophthalmopathy. The 80 to 100 discovery patients were randomly divided into training and test sets at a 7:3 ratio. Thyroid tissue and blood T-cell repertoires from six or seven Graves' hyperthyroidism patients were also compared in the study. Once sampling was done, hyperthyroidism patients were given methimazole at a starting dose of 30 mg daily, whereas ophthalmopathy patients were given high-dose intravenous methylprednisolone. According to the paper, TCR Vbeta CDR3 sequencing was carried out on 135 peripheral blood samples, which came from fewer than 50 ophthalmopathy, about 75 hyperthyroidism and approximately 17 progressor patients.

Results and caveats for the whole study, not just this receptor: In cross-validation, a model built on a 13 V-J signature told ophthalmopathy apart from stable hyperthyroidism with 85% to 90% sensitivity and approximately 81% specificity, and in testing the same model reached 80%/75%. Most expanded thyroid clonotypes (frequency above 0.001) were also detected in blood, suggesting blood repertoires may reflect thyroid immune responses. No statistical method was used to set the sample size in advance, and investigators knew the group allocation. In validation, the model predicted progression to ophthalmopathy with approximately 71% sensitivity and less than 75% specificity, a median of approximately 6.7 months before onset.

Many counts were recorded for this clonotype. What this receptor recognizes is not known. Nothing much larger sits one base from this clone, and base qualities are not available. The TCR beta CDR3 regions were amplified from the RNA transcripts. A first-round RT-PCR of the TCR CDR3 used the HTBI primer set with the Qiagen OneStep RT-PCR kit. The libraries were constructed in a second round of multiplex PCR and then size-selected and purified. The libraries were sequenced on an Illumina HiSeq2000 using paired-end 100 bp reads. On the study's bioinformatics: SOAPnuke was used to process the raw data, throwing out any read that contained adapters or uncalled bases, had a mean Phred below 15, or lacked an exact constant-primer or identifier match. COPE v1.2.5 was used to merge the high-quality paired reads, and each unique nucleotide sequence was defined as a clonotype. Clonotypes were aligned to IMGT TRBV, TRBD and TRBJ reference segments using MiTCR v1.1. Analysis was restricted to V-J combinations with a frequency above 0.0001, which covered just over 98% of repertoires. The TCS score was defined as F50 (clonal expansion) divided by E x V (chaos), with BLOSUM62-based TCRdist calculated between CDR3 peptides within each V-J. Welch's t-statistics and random forest reduced 500 to 650 V-J features to roughly 13, which were used in a naive Bayes classifier (R e1071). The public reads were reprocessed in TCRdb via fastp at Q25 and MiXCR, keeping in-frame beta chains. Rows merge per CDR3 protein into single entries with the most common DNA and genes. The V and J calls, along with clone size, are taken from TCRdb and not from the paper's own processing. The sample records hundreds of thousands of distinct CDR3 sequences, just under 20% of which are singletons. Roughly 50% of the sample lies in the top ten.

The CDR3 runs 15 residues from the cysteine to the phenylalanine. Kept here is only the CDR3 DNA, which spans 45 bases and is read in frame from base 1. The germline V gene (reference sequence) sets CDR1 to DFQATT and CDR2 to SNEGSKA. The V end gives up 6 bases and the J end 7 bases, leaving 12 bases in the junction not matched to a gene. Moderately to severely active disease, a Clinical Activity Score of at least 3, a NOSPECS grade of at least 4, and a duration under 3 months were present in ophthalmopathy patients. Exclusion was applied to patients with uncontrolled infections, other autoimmune diseases, pregnancy or lactation. Diagnoses relied on clinical symptoms, serum thyroxine and TRAb, thyroid ultrasound and orbital computed tomography. Ficoll-Paque density gradient centrifugation was used to isolate PBMCs from 8.5 to 10 ml of fresh peripheral blood. Total RNA was extracted with Trizol reagent, and quality was checked on an Agilent 2100 Bioanalyzer.

The TCR sequence derives from a man between 35 and 55 years old with Graves' ophthalmopathy. The chain links TRBV20-1 with TRBJ2-1; TRBD1 matches 10 bases in the middle. Sequencing input: blood. CDR3 reads: CSAAGWTGGDNEQFF. The nucleotide sequence is given as TGCAGTGCCGCCGGTTGGACAGGGGGTGATAATGAGCAGTTCTTC.